The next 12 T cell receptor beta chains were all read from a single sample in a study of cytomegalovirus exposure and HLA in healthy donors. 60 Vbeta and 13 Jbeta primers were used in PCR. Repertoires were generated with immunoSEQ multiplex PCR, while TCRdb's copy carries only in-frame clones and drops some. The data hold about 200,000 clones, with 82% observed a single time. Sequencing used PBMCs. The receptors were sampled from a woman in her 40s in good health and CMV-seronegative.

The chain is built from TRBV7-2 and TRBJ1-2, with 9 bases aligning to TRBD1. The germline CDR1 and CDR2 sequences are SGHTA and FQGNSA. J was trimmed by 4 bases and V by 4 bases; bases with no gene match: 10. CDR3 size: 16 residues. CDR3 DNA sequence: TGTGCCAGCAGCTCCGGTCGGGGACAGGGAGTCTATGGCTACACCTTC. Encoded protein: CASSSGRGQGVYGYTF.

This clone has a handful of counts. The chain links TRBV4-1 to TRBJ2-1; 7 nucleotides align to TRBD1. Per the germline V gene, CDR1 is MGHRA and CDR2 is YSYEKL. V gave up 3 bases and J gave up 12 bases; unmatched junction bases: 14. The CDR3 totals 15 residues. Written as DNA, the CDR3 is TGCGCCAGCAGCCAGGTCACCACCATGGGGACAGTGCAGTTCTTC. Protein: CASSQVTTMGTVQFF.

The chain couples TRBV15 to TRBJ1-1; D perhaps matches TRBD1 (6 bases). This CDR3 region has 17 residues. From germline, CDR1 is LNHNV and CDR2 YYDKDF (reference sequence). Trimming left V 2 bases short and J 4 bases short, with 20 bases between. CDR3 sequence (DNA): TGTGCCACCAGCAGACGCTCTCGGGGGAGGGGGTTCACTGAAGCTTTCTTT. Translation: CATSRRSRGRGFTEAFF. Full variable domain (rest looked up from reference TRBV15 and TRBJ1-1): DAMVIQNPRYQVTQFGKPVTLSCSQTLNHNVMYWYQQKSSQAPKLLFHYYDKDFNNEADTPDNFQSRRPNTSFCFLDIRSPGLGDTAMYLCATSRRSRGRGFTEAFFGQGTRLTVV.

This clone was observed a handful of times. The chain uses TRBV27 and TRBJ1-2; 9 bases agree with TRBD1. J was trimmed by 8 bases and V by 5 bases; bases with no gene match: 9. CDR1 is MNHEY and CDR2 is SMNVEV in the germline V gene (reference sequence). This CDR3 has 14 amino acids. DNA for the CDR3: TGTGCCAGCAGTGAGGGACAGGGAGTAGTGGGCTACACCTTC. Amino acid sequence: CASSEGQGVVGYTF.

The chain carries TRBV5-6 and TRBJ2-6; D gene unclear. The V and J ends lost 4 bases and 2 bases respectively, with 4 bases between them. The CDR3 length is 13 residues. Per the germline V gene, CDR1 is SGHDT and CDR2 is YYEEEE. CDR3 nucleotide sequence: TGTGCCAGCAGCAGCACTGGGGCCAACGTCCTGACTTTC. Translating gives CASSSTGANVLTF.

This chain joins TRBV7-9 and TRBJ2-7, with TRBD1 identical over 10 bases. The ends lost 3 bases at V and 0 bases at J; junction bases unmatched: 5. The CDR3 is made up of 16 amino acids. The germline V gene has CDR1 SEHNR and CDR2 FQNEAQ (reference sequence). The DNA for the CDR3 is TGTGCCAGCAGCTTTACGACAGGGGGCTACTCCTACGAGCAGTACTTC. It yields the protein CASSFTTGGYSYEQYF.

The chain combines TRBV7-8 with TRBJ2-7, with 9 nucleotides matching TRBD2. The CDR3 is made up of 16 amino acids. The V segment lost 5 bases and the J segment 2 bases; nucleotides outside the gene matches: 10. Germline V CDR1 and CDR2: SGHVS, FQNEAQ. The CDR3 sequence: CASSLNEAGGTYEQYF. DNA for the CDR3: TGTGCCAGCAGCCTTAATGAGGCGGGAGGGACCTACGAGCAGTACTTC. Filled out from reference TRBV7-8 and TRBJ2-7, the complete variable domain reads GAGVSQSPRYKVAKRGQDVALRCDPISGHVSLFWYQQALGQGPEFLTYFQNEAQLDKSGLPSDRFFAERPEGSVSTLKIQRTQQEDSAVYLCASSLNEAGGTYEQYFGPGTRLTVT.

This clone showed up just a few times. V and J are TRBV30 and TRBJ1-2; tentative D call: TRBD1 (5 bases). Germline CDR1 GTSNPN, CDR2 SVGIG (reference sequence). Trimming removed 1 base at V and 1 base at J, with 10 bases between. CDR3 size: 14 residues. The CDR3 coding sequence is TGTGCCTGGAGTGCAGGGTACAGTAACTATGGCTACACCTTC. Its protein is CAWSAGYSNYGYTF. Variable domain in full (rest from reference TRBV30 and TRBJ1-2): SQTIHQWPATLVQPVGSPLSLECTVEGTSNPNLYWYRQAAGRGLQLLFYSVGIGQISSEVPQNLSASRPQDRQFILSSKKLLLSDSGFYLCAWSAGYSNYGYTFGSGTRLTVV.

V usage is TRBV2 and J usage is TRBJ2-5, with a possible D match to TRBD1 (5 bases). Deletions cut 10 bases from V and 5 bases from J, with 17 bases between. Germline V CDR1 and CDR2: SNHLY, FYNNEI. The length of the CDR3 is 13 residues. CDR3 protein: CATHKNRRETQYF. The CDR3, as DNA: TGTGCCACCCATAAGAACAGGCGGGAGACCCAGTACTTC.

The chain's CDR3 is CASSIVGGGMSTEAFF. Here the CDR3 DNA reads TGTGCCAGTAGTATAGTAGGGGGCGGAATGAGCACTGAAGCTTTCTTT. The V gene is TRBV19, the J gene TRBJ1-1; 7 nucleotides align to TRBD1. The ends lost 1 base at V and 4 bases at J; junction bases unmatched: 9. Germline loops: CDR1 LNHDA, CDR2 SQIVND (reference sequence). This CDR3 is built from 16 residues.

V is TRBV15 and J is TRBJ1-5, with TRBD1 as a possible D gene (5 bases). Germline CDR1 and CDR2: LNHNV and YYDKDF (reference sequence). The CDR3 is 13 amino acids. Trimming cost V 5 bases and J 5 bases, with 10 bases left between them. The CDR3 DNA reads TGTGCCACCAGCCGGGAGGGGCATCAGCCCCAGCATTTT. Its translation: CATSREGHQPQHF.

J is TRBJ2-7 and V is TRBV2; tentative D call: TRBD2 (8 bases). The CDR3 has 14 residues. Per the germline V gene, CDR1 is SNHLY and CDR2 is FYNNEI. V was clipped by 9 bases and J by 4 bases, with 19 bases between them. The CDR3 DNA reads TGTGCCAGGGGTTCGGGAGGGGGCATTTACGAGCAGTACTTC. This sequence encodes CARGSGGGIYEQYF.